This TCR beta chain was found in a study of blood T cell repertoires in COVID-19. The age range of participants was about 18 to 95 years, with residence in under 25 US areas. Recovery meant two consecutive negative NP/OP PCR tests, professional clearance, or resolved symptoms. TCRdb's copy holds only in-frame clones and misses some; the assay was immunoSEQ multiplex PCR. The table has 400,000 to 450,000 clones, less than 95% seen once. Trimming removed 2 bases at V and 5 bases at J, with 11 bases between. From germline, CDR1 is SGHDT and CDR2 YYEEEE. This CDR3 contains 14 residues. Input material: PBMCs or T cells enriched from blood (not recorded which). This receptor was identified in a man between 18 and 29 years old who had recovered from COVID-19. This chain uses TRBV5-6 with TRBJ2-1; possibly TRBD2 for D (6 bases). This CDR3 reads CASSFTGDDNEQFF. CDR3 nucleotide sequence: TGTGCCAGCAGCTTTACGGGAGATGACAATGAGCAGTTCTTC.